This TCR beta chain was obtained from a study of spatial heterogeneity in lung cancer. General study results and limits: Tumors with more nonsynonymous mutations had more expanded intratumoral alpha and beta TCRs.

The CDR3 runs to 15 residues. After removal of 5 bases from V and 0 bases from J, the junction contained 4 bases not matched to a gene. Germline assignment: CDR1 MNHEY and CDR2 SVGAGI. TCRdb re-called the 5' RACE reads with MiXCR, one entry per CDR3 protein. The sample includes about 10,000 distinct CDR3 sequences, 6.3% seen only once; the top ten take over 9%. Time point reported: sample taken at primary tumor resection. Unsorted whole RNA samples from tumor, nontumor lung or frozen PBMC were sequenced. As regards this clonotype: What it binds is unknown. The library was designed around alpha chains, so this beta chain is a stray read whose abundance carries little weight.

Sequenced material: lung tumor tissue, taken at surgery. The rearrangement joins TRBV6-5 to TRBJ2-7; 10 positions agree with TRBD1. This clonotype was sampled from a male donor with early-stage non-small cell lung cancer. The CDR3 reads CASSRDRGPSYEQYF. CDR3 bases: TGTGCCAGCAGTAGGGACAGGGGACCCTCCTACGAGCAGTACTTC.